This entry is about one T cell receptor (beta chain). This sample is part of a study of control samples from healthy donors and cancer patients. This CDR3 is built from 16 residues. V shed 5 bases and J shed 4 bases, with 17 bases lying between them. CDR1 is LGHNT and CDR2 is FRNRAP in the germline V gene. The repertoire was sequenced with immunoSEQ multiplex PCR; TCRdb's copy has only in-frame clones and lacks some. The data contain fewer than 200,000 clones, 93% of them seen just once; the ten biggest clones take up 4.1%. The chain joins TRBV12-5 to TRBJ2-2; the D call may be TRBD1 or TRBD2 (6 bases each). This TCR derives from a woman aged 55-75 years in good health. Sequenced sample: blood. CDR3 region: CASGGLGGPITGELFF. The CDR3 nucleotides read TGTGCTAGTGGTGGCCTTGGGGGGCCGATCACCGGGGAGCTGTTTTTT.